These 8 T cell receptor beta chains originate from one sample sequenced in a study of T cell responses to AZD1222 COVID-19 vaccine. Sequenced by immunoSEQ multiplex PCR; TCRdb stores in-frame clones only, minus some. The top ten hold over 4.5% of the sample, which has more than 120,000 clones, about 86% seen once. Sequencing was performed on peripheral blood, taken 28 days after the second AZD1222 dose. The receptor source for this set is an adult who received the AZD1222 COVID-19 vaccine.

This clone was counted between two and nine times. The chain joins TRBV12-5 to TRBJ2-5, with D perhaps being TRBD1 or TRBD2 (5 bases each). V was pared by 7 bases and J by 9 bases, with 18 bases between. This CDR3 is 13 amino acids long. Germline-derived CDR1 and CDR2 are LGHNT and FRNRAP. CDR3: CASEILEVGPQYF. CDR3 DNA: TGTGCTAGTGAGATCTTGGAGGTGGGGCCCCAGTACTTC. Using reference TRBV12-5 and TRBJ2-5 for the parts outside the CDR3, the full variable domain is DARVTQTPRHKVTEMGQEVTMRCQPILGHNTVFWYRQTMMQGLELLAYFRNRAPLDDSGMPKDRFSAEMPDATLATLKIQPSEPRDSAVYFCASEILEVGPQYFGPGTRLLVL.

Comment on this clone: This CDR3 is also generated by other DNA sequences in the sample. The chain employs TRBV6-5 and TRBJ2-3, with 7 bases fitting TRBD1. The CDR3 has 13 residues. Germline CDR1 reads MNHEY; CDR2 reads SVGAGI. V was clipped by 6 bases and J by 1 base; unmatched bases: 1. The CDR3 DNA sequence: TGTGCCAGCAGCGGACAGGGCACAGATACGCAGTATTTT. It codes for CASSGQGTDTQYF.

The V and J genes are TRBV14 and TRBJ2-7; D remains ambiguous. From germline, CDR1 is SGHDN and CDR2 FVKESK. V lost 1 base, J lost 6 bases, and 13 bases lay in between. The CDR3 runs 14 residues. DNA for the CDR3: TGTGCCAGCAGCCAAGTCGGGTCCTTCGCCGAGCAGTACTTC. This gives the protein CASSQVGSFAEQYF.

The chain is built from TRBV28 and TRBJ2-1; D perhaps matches TRBD2 (5 bases). Between the trimmed V and J ends, which lost 4 bases and 0 bases, there was a span of 19 bases. Germline loops: CDR1 MDHEN, CDR2 SYDVKM. There are 18 residues in the CDR3. The CDR3 here is CASSSHPRGLSSYNEQFF. The DNA of the CDR3 is TGTGCCAGCAGTTCCCACCCTCGCGGGCTAAGCTCCTACAATGAGCAGTTCTTC.

The chain carries TRBV9 and TRBJ1-3, with D tentatively TRBD1 (6 bases). The germline V gene encodes CDR1 SGDLS and CDR2 YYNGEE. V lost 0 bases and J lost 0, with 7 bases in between. The CDR3 is 15 amino acids. CDR3 bases: TGTGCCAGCAGCGTAGTAGGGGGCTCTGGAAACACCATATATTTT. It translates to CASSVVGGSGNTIYF.

This rearrangement joins TRBV4-2 to TRBJ2-5, with unresolved D. Germline CDR1 LGHNA, CDR2 YNFKEQ. The CDR3 spans 14 residues. Trimming took off 4 bases at V and 2 bases at J, with 11 bases between the two ends. CDR3 DNA: TGTGCCAGCAGCCTCCAAAGCGAGCAAGAGACCCAGTACTTC. It translates to CASSLQSEQETQYF.

The CDR3 nucleotides read TGTGCCAGCAGCCTCAATTCCTACGAGCAGTACTTC. Translation: CASSLNSYEQYF. The chain carries TRBV4-2 and TRBJ2-7; D is unclear. Looked up from germline, CDR1 is LGHNA and CDR2 is YNFKEQ. There are 12 residues in the CDR3. Deletions cut 4 bases from V and 1 base from J, with 5 bases between.

The V gene is TRBV10-3, the J gene TRBJ2-7; D might be TRBD2 (6 bases). In germline, CDR1 is ENHRY, CDR2 SYGVKD. CDR3 length: 13 residues. Between the trimmed V and J ends, which lost 3 bases and 9 bases, there was a span of 15 bases. As DNA, the CDR3 is TGTGCCATCAGTGAACGGGGGAGCGGGTGGCAGTACTTC. Its protein product is CAISERGSGWQYF.